This section outlines one TCR beta chain sequence together with its context. The antigen it binds to is not known. No base-level quality is on record; no much larger clone is a single base apart. TCRbeta CDR3 regions were amplified from genomic DNA by means of the immunoSEQ Assay, a bias-controlled multiplex PCR. The published analysis was carried out like this. The number of nucleated cells in each sample was estimated by amplification of reference gene primers within the assay. To quantify the absolute abundance of each unique TCRbeta CDR3 rearrangement, sequence reads were collapsed and filtered. Productive Simpson clonality was computed per sample as the square root of Simpson's diversity index over productive rearrangements. The clones in this table, taken by TCRdb from immuneACCESS, are in-frame only. Not every clone is retained; where verified, under half of the shortfall comes from an unresolved V gene, and the cause of the rest is unknown. V, J and clone size were drawn from that table, and D and trimming were deduced from the DNA. This sample holds nearly 350,000 clones; roughly 90% were observed only once. The ten largest clones add up to approximately 7.4% of the sample.

CDR1 and CDR2, looked up from the germline V gene (reference sequence), are SEHNR and FQNEAQ. The CDR3 starts with the cysteine, ends with the phenylalanine, and has 15 residues. This entry keeps only the CDR3 DNA: 45 bases, framed from base 1. Deletion took 2 bases off V and 5 bases off J, with a span of 13 bases between the germline ends. The data were obtained in a study of blood T cell repertoires in COVID-19 (dated by TCRdb to 2020 to 2022). Some background on the complete study: Collaborator samples came from the United States, Italy and Spain and covered acute and convalescent phases of COVID-19. Nearly every sample came with metadata listing a de-identified subject ID, COVID-19 status, age in years and sex. The material from the prospective study consisted of cDNA or gDNA derived from T cells, B-cell-depleted T cells, or PBMCs. The repertoires were made available in a free public database intended to serve as a resource for research on the immune response to SARS-CoV-2. The dataset comprised deeply sampled blood TCRbeta repertoires from subjects exposed to, actively infected with, or recovered from COVID-19. HLA class I and class II types, where available, came from metadata supplied by the sample provider rather than from assay-based typing. The samples were drawn from the first 160 participants of the ongoing ImmuneRACE study and from about 1,200 subjects provided by 6 global collaborators. Results the study describes overall, beyond this receptor: Clinical and demographic metadata were provided uncurated, with the amount varying by source and participant.

One collaborating source in Seattle enrolled patients while the patients were actively infected and followed the patients over time throughout the course of disease. Each collaborating institution followed its own protocols to collect whole blood in K2EDTA tubes. For TCRbeta analysis, collaborator samples were shipped as frozen whole blood, as isolated PBMCs, or as DNA extracted from either sample type. The rearranged segments are TRBV7-9 and TRBJ2-1, and TRBD1 may be the D gene, going by 6 matching bases. The sample taken for sequencing was peripheral blood. This TCR was recovered from a woman aged 70-85 years with COVID-19, enrolled during active disease. Here the CDR3 is given as CASSLSRTVDNEQFF. Here is the DNA: TGTGCCAGCAGCTTATCCAGGACAGTAGACAATGAGCAGTTCTTC.